This T cell receptor beta chain appears in the sequencing data of a study of blood T cell repertoires in COVID-19. The wider study: COVID-19 samples from acute and convalescent phases originated in the United States, Italy and Spain.

With 0 bases removed from V and 0 bases from J, the gap between germline ends came to 5 bases. Germline lookup yields CDR1 LGHDT and CDR2 YNNKEL (reference sequence). There are 14 residues in the CDR3. In the authors' workflow: From reference gene primer amplification, estimates of nucleated cell counts were derived. The protocol was immunoSEQ multiplex PCR, while the TCRdb copy is restricted to in-frame clones and leaves out a portion. V and J calls and clone size follow that table, whereas D and trimming were derived from the DNA. The sample yields some 59,000 clones, about three quarters seen once.

The J gene is TRBJ2-5, the V gene TRBV3-1 (or the pseudogene TRBV3-2); D ambiguous. The specimen sequenced was peripheral blood. The TCR originated in a man aged 25 to 40 with COVID-19, enrolled during active disease. This chain's CDR3 is CASSQETDQETQYF. The CDR3 DNA follows: TGTGCCAGCAGCCAAGAAACGGACCAAGAGACCCAGTACTTC.